The 19 T cell receptor beta chains listed next were all sequenced from one sample in a study of T cells after yellow fever vaccination. MiXCR, run by TCRdb on the 5' RACE reads, gives a single entry per CDR3 protein. Of roughly 500,000 distinct CDR3 sequences in the sample, about a fifth were seen once. Sequencing used PBMCs, obtained 15 days after the yellow fever booster vaccination. These receptor sequences come from a man aged 30-40 years who received the YFV17D yellow fever vaccine.

This clonotype was counted between two and nine times. The J gene is TRBJ2-1, the V gene TRBV5-1; 8 nucleotides match TRBD2. V lost 3 bases, J lost 6 bases, and 11 bases stayed unmatched. Germline values: CDR1 SGHRS, CDR2 YFSETQ. The CDR3 sequence is 16 residues long. CDR3 loop: CASSSSLAAISNEQFF. Here the CDR3 DNA reads TGCGCCAGCAGCTCCTCACTAGCGGCAATTAGCAATGAGCAGTTCTTC. Together with reference TRBV5-1 and TRBJ2-1, the CDR3 gives the full variable domain: KAGVTQTPRYLIKTRGQQVTLSCSPISGHRSVSWYQQTPGQGLQFLFEYFSETQRNKGNFPGRFSGRQFSNSRSEMNVSTLELGDSALYLCASSSSLAAISNEQFFGPGTRLTVL.

This chain connects TRBV4-2 to TRBJ2-1; TRBD2 matches 9 bases. Trimming cost V 0 bases and J 0 bases; bases outside gene matches: 9. Germline values: CDR1 LGHNA, CDR2 YNFKEQ. The CDR3 consists of 19 residues. CDR3 sequence reads: CASSQEAPSGDLSYNEQFF. CDR3 nucleotides: TGTGCCAGCAGCCAAGAGGCGCCTAGCGGGGATCTCTCCTACAATGAGCAGTTCTTC.

DNA for the CDR3: TGTGCCAGCAGCACGCGGAGAGGAGGCACAGATACGCAGTATTTT. Residues: CASSTRRGGTDTQYF. The rearrangement links TRBV9 to TRBJ2-3; no clear D gene. This CDR3 spans 15 amino acids. CDR1 and CDR2 (germline): SGDLS, YYNGEE. The ends were cut back, 4 bases at V and 1 base at J, with 13 bases in the middle.

A note on this clonotype: A much larger clone lies one base from this, so it may be a read error. This chain joins TRBV20-1 and TRBJ2-1; 9 bases are shared with TRBD2. The CDR3 has 15 residues. The V and J ends lost 7 bases and 6 bases, in that order; junction bases with no gene match: 13. Germline V gene lookup returns CDR1 DFQATT and CDR2 SNEGSKA (reference sequence). CDR3 in amino acids: CSVSPGVSGSNEQFF. The CDR3 DNA reads TGCAGTGTTAGCCCTGGTGTTAGCGGGAGCAATGAGCAGTTCTTC.

This chain uses TRBV29-1 with TRBJ2-7, with D perhaps matching TRBD1 (5 bases). Trimming pared 3 bases from V and 2 bases from J, leaving 8 bases between. The CDR3 spans 12 residues. The V gene's germline CDR1 is SQVTM and CDR2 ANQGSEA. CDR3 sequence (DNA): TGCAGCGTTGACGCAGGGACCTACGAGCAGTACTTC. This sequence encodes CSVDAGTYEQYF.

This clonotype was recorded a few times. The V gene is TRBV6-1, the J gene TRBJ2-7; TRBD2 is a possible D gene (5 bases). The CDR3 contains 12 residues. Trimming stripped 4 bases from V and 6 bases from J, with 10 bases between. The V gene's germline CDR1 is MNHNS and CDR2 SASEGT. The CDR3 coding sequence is TGTGCCAGCAGTGCCGGGATCCTCGAGCAGTACTTC. It specifies CASSAGILEQYF.

The rearrangement uses TRBV5-4 and TRBJ2-3; TRBD1 might be the D (6 bases). CDR1 SGHNT and CDR2 YYREEE come from the germline V gene (reference sequence). The CDR3 runs to 13 residues. V lost 5 bases, J lost 5 bases, and 12 bases lay in between. CDR3 nucleotides: TGTGCCAGCAGAGGGGGTACTCTAGATACGCAGTATTTT. This translates into CASRGGTLDTQYF.

V and J are TRBV7-2 and TRBJ2-1, with 9 nucleotides matching TRBD1. Germline CDR1 is SGHTA and CDR2 is FQGNSA. The V segment lost 7 bases and the J segment 6 bases; nucleotides outside the gene matches: 7. CDR3 length: 14 residues. CDR3 nucleotides: TGTGCCAGCATACCGACAGGGGGGAGCAATGAGCAGTTCTTC. Encoded protein: CASIPTGGSNEQFF.

The V call is TRBV27, the J call TRBJ2-7, with a tentative D call TRBD2 (6 bases). The germline CDR1 and CDR2 sequences are MNHEY and SMNVEV (reference sequence). This CDR3 region has 15 residues. The V and J ends lost 5 bases and 4 bases respectively, with 18 bases between them. The DNA of the CDR3 is TGTGCCAGCAGTCCGACTAGACTACCCGTGTACGAGCAGTACTTC. It encodes CASSPTRLPVYEQYF.

This clonotype was observed at least ten times. The CDR3, as DNA: TGCGCCAGCAGCTTGGGGGACAGCTCCTACAATGAGCAGTTCTTC. It is translated as CASSLGDSSYNEQFF. The J gene is TRBJ2-1, the V gene TRBV5-1, with 7 bases fitting TRBD1. V shed 0 bases and J 0 bases; nucleotides not matched to a gene: 0. CDR3 length equals 15 residues. In germline, CDR1 is SGHRS, CDR2 YFSETQ.

This clonotype occurred many times. The chain joins TRBV7-6 to TRBJ2-5; 7 nucleotides line up with TRBD2. CDR1 and CDR2 from the germline V gene are SGHVS and FNYEAQ. The V segment lost 6 bases and the J segment 5 bases; nucleotides outside the gene matches: 18. The CDR3 contains 17 residues. CDR3 DNA sequence: TGTGCCAGCAGAATAACCCCTAGCGGACCGATCCGGGAGACCCAGTACTTC. Translating it yields CASRITPSGPIRETQYF.

As for this clonotype: At one end the junction does not follow the germline gene, possibly because of a read error. The chain employs TRBV12-3 or TRBV12-4 and TRBJ2-1; TRBD1 is a possible D gene (6 bases). This CDR3 is 11 amino acids long. CDR3: CASREQGPSIF. CDR3 nucleotides: TGTGCCAGCAGGGAGCAGGGGCCTTCGATCTTC.

The chain employs TRBV7-2 and TRBJ2-2, with 12 bases identical to TRBD2. CDR3 size: 16 residues. Germline-derived CDR1 and CDR2 are SGHTA and FQGNSA. V shed 5 bases and J 6 bases; nucleotides not matched to a gene: 7. The CDR3 loop is CASSIPSGRVAGELFF. CDR3 in DNA: TGTGCCAGCAGCATACCTAGCGGGAGGGTGGCCGGGGAGCTGTTTTTT.

This clonotype was detected only a few times. This chain joins TRBV28 and TRBJ2-5, with D perhaps matching TRBD1 (6 bases). V was shortened by 10 bases and J by 5 bases, with 8 bases between the two germline ends. CDR1 and CDR2 (germline): MDHEN, SYDVKM. The CDR3 consists of 10 residues. The CDR3 nucleotides read TGTGCCACGAGGGGGGAGACCCAGTACTTC. It translates to CATRGETQYF.

The chain combines TRBV5-6 with TRBJ1-4, with 11 bases that match TRBD1. Germline lookup yields CDR1 SGHDT and CDR2 YYEEEE. Unmatched junction bases numbered 7, after V lost 4 bases and J lost 8 bases. This CDR3 region has 15 residues. Written as DNA, the CDR3 is TGTGCCAGCAGCCCCTGGACAGGGGGCCAGGAAAAACTGTTTTTT. The encoded protein is CASSPWTGGQEKLFF.

The rearrangement links TRBV2 to TRBJ2-1; D gene ambiguous. Germline CDR1 reads SNHLY; CDR2 reads FYNNEI. There are 12 residues in the CDR3. The V gene lost 4 bases and the J gene lost 9 bases, with 10 bases spanning the gap. CDR3 coding DNA: TGTGCCAGCAGTGCGGATAGCCCTGAGCAGTTCTTC. Translating gives CASSADSPEQFF.

V usage is TRBV7-2 and J usage is TRBJ1-5; D remains unclear. Trimming stripped 1 base from V and 5 bases from J, with 6 bases between. Per the germline V gene, CDR1 is SGHTA and CDR2 is FQGNSA. The CDR3 has 13 residues. CDR3 in DNA: TGTGCCAGCAGCTTAGTCTATGATCAGCCCCAGCATTTT. As protein: CASSLVYDQPQHF.

This clonotype turned up a few times. V and J are TRBV2 and TRBJ1-4, with TRBD1 matching 7 bases. CDR1 is SNHLY, CDR2 FYNNEI, per germline. With 4 bases clipped from V and 5 bases from J, the junction kept 1 base outside the gene matches. The CDR3 sequence is 13 residues long. The CDR3 DNA sequence: TGTGCCAGCAGTGGGGGACAGAATGAAAAACTGTTTTTT. Its protein product is CASSGGQNEKLFF.

This clonotype appeared a few times. The J gene is TRBJ2-5, the V gene TRBV20-1, with a possible D match to TRBD1 (6 bases). Germline assignment: CDR1 DFQATT and CDR2 SNEGSKA (reference sequence). The CDR3 length is 15 residues. The V gene lost 4 bases and the J gene lost 5 bases, with 20 bases spanning the gap. CDR3 amino acids: CSATRGTGPGETQYF. In DNA, the CDR3 is TGCAGTGCTACTAGGGGGACGGGCCCCGGGGAGACCCAGTACTTC.